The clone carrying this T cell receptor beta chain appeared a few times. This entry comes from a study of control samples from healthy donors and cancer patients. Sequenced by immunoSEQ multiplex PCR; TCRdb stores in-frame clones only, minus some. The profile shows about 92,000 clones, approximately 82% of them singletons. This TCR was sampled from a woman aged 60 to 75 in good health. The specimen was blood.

Here the CDR3 DNA reads TGTGCCAGCAGCGTAGGTGCGGGAGATAGCACCGGGGAGCTGTTTTTT. Residues: CASSVGAGDSTGELFF. The chain employs TRBV9 and TRBJ2-2; 7 positions match TRBD2. The germline V gene encodes CDR1 SGDLS and CDR2 YYNGEE. This CDR3 is 16 amino acids long. Losses at the gene ends were 0 bases for V and 4 bases for J; bases not matched to a gene: 6.